Described below is a single T cell receptor (beta chain) sequence and its context. The target antigen is unknown. The sample originates from a study of shared clonotypes between healthy human individuals. This CDR3 is built from 13 residues. In germline, CDR1 is MDHEN, CDR2 SYDVKM. Trimming cost V 6 bases and J 6 bases; bases outside gene matches: 8. General study results and limits: In contrast to clonotypes shared by all four donors, non-shared clonotypes had lower generation probabilities.

The assay was immunoSEQ multiplex PCR, and TCRdb's table has in-frame clones only and misses some. The sample shows about 1.4 million clones, approximately 96% of them seen only once. The donors were adults (healthy and HIV-negative) with no recent acute infections or vaccinations. The source material was naive CD4+ T cells sorted from blood. Subset indicated: CD45RA+ positively selected. V is TRBV28 and J is TRBJ2-7; 7 bases match TRBD1. This clonotype originated in a man in his thirties or forties in good health. The CDR3 region is CASSLGTELEQYF. The CDR3 coding sequence is TGTGCCAGCAGCTTGGGGACAGAGCTCGAGCAGTACTTC.